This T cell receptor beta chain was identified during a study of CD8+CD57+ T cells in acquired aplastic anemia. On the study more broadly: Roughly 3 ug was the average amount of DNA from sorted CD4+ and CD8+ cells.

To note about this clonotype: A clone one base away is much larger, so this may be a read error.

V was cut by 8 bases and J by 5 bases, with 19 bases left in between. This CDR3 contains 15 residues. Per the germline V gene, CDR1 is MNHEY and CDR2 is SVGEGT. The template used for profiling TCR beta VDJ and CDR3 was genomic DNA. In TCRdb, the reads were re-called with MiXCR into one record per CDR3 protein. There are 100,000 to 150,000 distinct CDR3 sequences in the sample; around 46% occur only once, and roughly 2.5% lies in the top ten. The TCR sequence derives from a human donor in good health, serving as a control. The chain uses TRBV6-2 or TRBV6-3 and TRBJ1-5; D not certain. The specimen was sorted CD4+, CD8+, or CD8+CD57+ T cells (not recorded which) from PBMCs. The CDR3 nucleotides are TGTGCCAGCGTGATTGGGATGTACGACGATCAGCCCCAGCATTTT. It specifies CASVIGMYDDQPQHF.